One sample yielded the 16 T cell receptor beta chains listed below, sequenced in a study of glioma-infiltrating T cells after dendritic cell vaccination. Time point reported: after dendritic cell vaccination, including at tumor progression/relapse. The assay was immunoSEQ multiplex PCR, and TCRdb's table has in-frame clones only and misses some. The table records 70,000 to 90,000 clones, 80% to 85% of them present only once. The input for sequencing was blood, taken after dendritic cell vaccination. The receptors stem from a human donor with glioblastoma.

This chain uses TRBV7-9 with TRBJ1-1; 7 positions agree with TRBD1. V lost 4 bases and J lost 5; bases outside the gene matches: 10. This CDR3 is built from 15 residues. Germline-derived CDR1 and CDR2 are SEHNR and FQNEAQ (reference sequence). CDR3 sequence reads: CASSSQGQVGTEAFF. As DNA, the CDR3 is TGTGCCAGCAGCTCCCAAGGACAGGTCGGAACTGAAGCTTTCTTT.

The rearrangement uses TRBV2 and TRBJ1-1; 11 nucleotides match TRBD1. V lost 6 bases, J lost 1 base, and 7 bases stayed unmatched. The germline V gene has CDR1 SNHLY and CDR2 FYNNEI. The length of the CDR3 is 16 residues. In DNA, the CDR3 is TGTGCCAGCAGCTCCGCCGGGACAGGGGGGAACACTGAAGCTTTCTTT. The encoded protein is CASSSAGTGGNTEAFF.

The chain couples TRBV5-1 to TRBJ2-1; 8 nucleotides align to TRBD1. This CDR3 has 16 amino acids. The germline V gene has CDR1 SGHRS and CDR2 YFSETQ. The J segment lost 6 bases and the V segment lost 0 bases, leaving 8 bases of the junction unmatched. The CDR3 loop reads CASSLGLGQGGNEQFF. CDR3 coding DNA: TGCGCCAGCAGCTTGGGCCTTGGACAGGGAGGCAATGAGCAGTTCTTC.

The gene calls are TRBV7-9 and TRBJ1-1, with 7 bases aligning to TRBD1. CDR1 and CDR2 (germline): SEHNR, FQNEAQ (reference sequence). The trim removed 3 bases at V and 2 bases at J, leaving 6 bases unmatched. This CDR3 is built from 15 residues. The CDR3 here is CASSLRQGANTEAFF. CDR3 bases: TGTGCCAGCAGCTTGAGACAGGGAGCTAACACTGAAGCTTTCTTT.

V gene TRBV12-5 combines with J gene TRBJ2-3; maybe TRBD1 (6 bases). Germline V gives CDR1 LGHNT, CDR2 FRNRAP. The germline V and J ends were trimmed by 5 bases and 2 bases, with 32 bases remaining between them. The CDR3 contains 21 residues. The CDR3 protein is CASGTVGDPAGTRRFTDTQYF. CDR3 in DNA: TGTGCTAGTGGTACCGTAGGCGATCCCGCCGGGACACGCAGATTCACAGATACGCAGTATTTT.

J is TRBJ1-2 and V is TRBV14, with D tentatively TRBD1 (6 bases). The V gene lost 6 bases and the J gene lost 7 bases, with 15 bases spanning the gap. Germline V lookup: CDR1 SGHDN, CDR2 FVKESK. The CDR3 length is 13 residues. CDR3: CASSRDRSGGYTF. DNA of the CDR3: TGTGCCAGCAGTCGAGACAGGTCGGGTGGCTACACCTTC.

The V call is TRBV6-6, the J call TRBJ2-3, with D perhaps TRBD1 (6 bases). Trimming cost V 5 bases and J 1 base, with 16 bases left between them. The CDR3 is 16 amino acids. Per germline, CDR1 MNHNY and CDR2 SVGAGI (reference sequence). The CDR3 nucleotides read TGTGCCAGCAGTCCAGGGGCAGGAGAAGGCACAGATACGCAGTATTTT. Protein product: CASSPGAGEGTDTQYF.

The V and J genes are TRBV11-1 and TRBJ2-5, with TRBD1 as a possible D gene (5 bases). The CDR3 spans 15 residues. V was clipped by 5 bases and J by 3 bases, with 16 bases between them. The V gene's germline CDR1 is SGHAT and CDR2 FQDESV (reference sequence). CDR3 DNA: TGTGCCAGCAGCCCCGCCGGACAAGTCGAAGAGACCCAGTACTTC. Encoded protein: CASSPAGQVEETQYF.

V is TRBV4-3 and J is TRBJ1-2; D perhaps matches TRBD1 (6 bases). V gave up 1 base and J gave up 2 bases, with 8 bases separating them. CDR3 length: 14 residues. Germline V gene data show CDR1 as LGHNA and CDR2 as YSLEER. CDR3 sequence (DNA): TGCGCCAGCAGCCAAGGGACAGTGAACTATGGCTACACCTTC. It is translated as CASSQGTVNYGYTF.

This clone was counted a single time. The chain has TRBV27 and TRBJ1-2; a possible D gene is TRBD1 (6 bases). Germline V gene data show CDR1 as MNHEY and CDR2 as SMNVEV (reference sequence). V was trimmed by 2 bases and J by 3 bases, leaving 19 bases between them. The CDR3 extends over 17 amino acids. CDR3: CASSLRSGAQWDYGYTF. CDR3 coding DNA: TGTGCCAGCAGTTTAAGGTCAGGGGCTCAATGGGACTATGGCTACACCTTC.

The genes are TRBV5-1 and TRBJ2-3, with a tentative D call TRBD2 (5 bases). V was cut by 4 bases and J by 5 bases, with 14 bases left in between. The CDR3 is 14 amino acids. Germline loops: CDR1 SGHRS, CDR2 YFSETQ. CDR3 region: CASSREGGKDTQYF. CDR3 DNA sequence: TGCGCCAGCAGCCGCGAGGGCGGAAAAGATACGCAGTATTTT.

The chain recombines TRBV25-1 with TRBJ2-1; weak D call: TRBD1 (5 bases). Germline CDR1 is MGHDK and CDR2 is SYGVNS. The CDR3 is 14 amino acids. CDR3 protein: CATLGQSSYNEQFF. CDR3 sequence (DNA): TGTGCGACATTGGGGCAAAGCTCCTACAATGAGCAGTTCTTC.

This clone was seen only once. The V and J genes are TRBV13 and TRBJ1-1; no definite D call. Trimming removed 3 bases from V and 1 base from J, with 3 bases in between. The CDR3 contains 12 residues. Germline CDR1 is PRHDT and CDR2 is FYEKMQ (reference sequence). The CDR3 region has the DNA TGTGCCAGCAGCTTGAGGAACACTGAAGCTTTCTTT. Its translation is CASSLRNTEAFF. Based on the CDR3 plus reference TRBV13 and TRBJ1-1, the full variable domain is AAGVIQSPRHLIKEKRETATLKCYPIPRHDTVYWYQQGPGQDPQFLISFYEKMQSDKGSIPDRFSAQQFSDYHSELNMSSLELGDSALYFCASSLRNTEAFFGQGTRLTVV.

The V call is TRBV2, the J call TRBJ2-1; 10 positions agree with TRBD1. Germline CDR1 SNHLY, CDR2 FYNNEI. There are 12 residues in the CDR3. V shed 6 bases and J 8 bases; nucleotides not matched to a gene: 1. The CDR3 DNA follows: TGTGCCAGCAGAGGACAGGGGGATGAGCAGTTCTTC. Its protein product is CASRGQGDEQFF.

The V gene is TRBV6-5, the J gene TRBJ2-5; D not resolved. Trimming took off 6 bases at V and 4 bases at J, with 12 bases between the two ends. The CDR3 is 13 residues long. Germline V gives CDR1 MNHEY, CDR2 SVGAGI. CDR3 coding DNA: TGTGCCAGCAGCCCGTTCTCCGGAGAGACCCAGTACTTC. Its protein product is CASSPFSGETQYF.

This clone was observed at least ten times. The V and J genes are TRBV10-3 and TRBJ2-7, with TRBD2 matching 7 bases. With V trimmed by 5 bases and J by 1 base, 5 bases remained unmatched. The CDR3 is 14 amino acids. Germline V gene data show CDR1 as ENHRY and CDR2 as SYGVKD. The CDR3 protein is CAISKGRESYEQYF. The CDR3 nucleotides read TGTGCCATCAGTAAGGGGAGGGAGTCCTACGAGCAGTACTTC.